This T cell receptor (beta chain) was profiled in a study of radiation and T cells in renal cell carcinoma. The CDR3 is 14 residues long. The germline V gene encodes CDR1 SGDLS and CDR2 YYNGEE. The J segment lost 5 bases and the V segment lost 4 bases, leaving 8 bases of the junction unmatched. Time point specified: baseline pretreatment blood. Treatment meaning: 15 Gy SBRT to primary tumor, nephrectomy 4 weeks later. Blood was sampled at baseline, 2 weeks and 4 weeks after SBRT. Sequenced by immunoSEQ multiplex PCR; TCRdb stores in-frame clones only, minus some. The sample records 120,000 to 150,000 clones, 88% being singletons. On this clone: The antigen is not known.

General study results and limits: Top tumor clonotypes rose in blood 2 weeks post-radiation, then contracted.

This rearrangement joins TRBV9 to TRBJ1-1; TRBD1 agrees at 7 bases. This receptor was taken from a woman aged 70-85 years with renal cell carcinoma. The sequenced sample was blood, obtained from a patient whose treatment included radiotherapy and nephrectomy. The DNA of the CDR3 is TGTGCCAGCAGCCTCAGGGGGAAGGGGACTGAAGCTTTCTTT. Encoded protein: CASSLRGKGTEAFF.